This paragraph covers one T cell receptor (beta chain) sequence. No antigen is known for it. The PCR made use of 60 Vbeta and 13 Jbeta primers. Assay: immunoSEQ multiplex PCR; the TCRdb copy retains only in-frame clones and omits some. This table holds 150,000 to 200,000 clones, around 86% found once. The CDR3 is 14 amino acids. The ends lost 5 bases at V and 2 bases at J; junction bases unmatched: 4. The germline CDR1 and CDR2 sequences are MNHNY and SVGAGI (reference sequence). Unrecorded immune exposure was likely among donors, who were nominally healthy when sampled. This entry comes from a study of cytomegalovirus exposure and HLA in healthy donors. Study-level information: An earlier analysis identified fewer than 130 million unique TCR beta sequences in approximately 190 million T cells.

Points from the study as a whole: Most TCRs appeared rarely, but some public TCRs recurred in many donors.

The sequenced sample was PBMCs. The chain couples TRBV6-6 to TRBJ1-1; 8 positions agree with TRBD1. The source of this sequence is a man aged 50 to 60 in good health and CMV-seropositive. The chain's CDR3 is CASSHQGANTEAFF. In DNA form, the CDR3 reads TGTGCCAGCAGTCATCAGGGGGCTAACACTGAAGCTTTCTTT.